Described below is a single T cell receptor (beta chain) sequence and its context. Other DNA sequences of this sample code for an identical CDR3. Original handling: Estimation of nucleated cell counts relied on the amplification of reference gene primers. TCRdb keeps only in-frame clones here, not all; method: immunoSEQ multiplex PCR. The V and J calls and clone size are taken from that table; D and trimming were inferred from the DNA. Here the sample spans around 270,000 clones, about 85% being singletons. The Seattle site enrolled patients during active infection and followed them longitudinally. With 4 bases clipped from V and 2 bases from J, the junction kept 5 bases outside the gene matches. Germline CDR1 and CDR2: GTSNPN and SVGIG (reference sequence). The CDR3 totals 13 residues. The data were taken from a study of blood T cell repertoires in COVID-19. Study background: Researchers got acute and convalescent COVID-19 samples from the United States, Italy and Spain. PBMCs, B-cell-depleted T cells, or T cells were the source of the cDNA or gDNA that made up the material.

This TCR was recovered from a human donor with COVID-19, enrolled during active disease. The donor label of this sample is uncertain. The chain recombines TRBV30 with TRBJ2-7; 7 positions agree with TRBD1. Sample: peripheral blood. The CDR3 region has the DNA TGTGCCTGGATCCGGGACAGCCCCTACGAGCAGTACTTC. Protein: CAWIRDSPYEQYF.